This is a list of T cell receptor beta chains from one sample in a study of OX40 agonist ivuxolimab in advanced cancers. Method: immunoSEQ multiplex PCR; TCRdb's copy keeps in-frame clones and lacks some. The table shows around 16,000 clones, with 84% occurring only once. This material consisted of CD4+ or CD8+ T cells sorted from blood, taken in a trial of the OX40 agonist ivuxolimab. The origin of the receptors is an adult with an advanced solid tumor such as melanoma, head and neck, liver or kidney cancer. Each CDR3 is given with its conserved first and last residue. Each record gives: clone size, D gene, V gene, J gene, CDR3 DNA, CDR3 protein. D genes are given only for firm matches. Size is omitted from some rows. Given values are once, few, many or a class for expanded clones.

NA	NA	TRBV11-3	TRBJ2-2	TGTGCCAGCAGCTCTTCGGGGGTGTTCGCGAACACCGGGGAGCTGTTTTTT	CASSSSGVFANTGELFF
NA	TRBD2	TRBV9	TRBJ2-3	TGTGCCAGCAGCGTAGTTCGGGGGGGCCTCACAGATACGCAGTATTTT	CASSVVRGGLTDTQYF
NA	NA	TRBV9	TRBJ1-6	TGTGCCAGCAGCCCTTATCCCCGGGGCGGAACCTATAATTCACCCCTCCACTTT	CASSPYPRGGTYNSPLHF
NA	NA	TRBV30	TRBJ2-1	TGTGCCTGGAGCCCCTCTCCGGGGTATGTCGACTACAATGAGCAGTTCTTC	CAWSPSPGYVDYNEQFF
NA	TRBD2	TRBV7-8	TRBJ2-7	TGTGCCAGCAGAGGGACTAGCGGGAGGCACGAGCAGTACTTC	CASRGTSGRHEQYF
few	NA	TRBV9	TRBJ2-1	TGTGCCAGCAGCGCGTCCGGGACTCCCACTGGGGAGCAGTTCTTC	CASSASGTPTGEQFF
NA	NA	TRBV2	TRBJ2-7	TGTGCCAGCAGTGAACACCGAAACTACGAGCAGTACTTC	CASSEHRNYEQYF
few	TRBD1	TRBV4-3	TRBJ1-5	TGCGCCAGCAGCCAAGACCCCCCCGGGACAGCGGGCAATCAGCCCCAGCATTTT	CASSQDPPGTAGNQPQHF
NA	NA	TRBV10-1	TRBJ1-4	TGCGCCAGCAGTGAGACCTTGGGTGAAAAACTGTTTTTT	CASSETLGEKLFF
NA	NA	TRBV27	TRBJ2-5	TGTGCCAGCAGTTTATGGGGCCCCTCCGGGGAGACCCAGTACTTC	CASSLWGPSGETQYF
NA	TRBD1	TRBV6-1	TRBJ1-3	TGTGCCAGCAGTGACAGGGACAGTGTAAACACCATATATTTT	CASSDRDSVNTIYF
NA	TRBD2	TRBV15	TRBJ2-3	TGTGCCACCAGCAGAGATCCTCGACTAGCGGGGGGGCCTTTTACGCAGTATTTT	CATSRDPRLAGGPFTQYF
NA	NA	TRBV4-3	TRBJ2-7	TGCGCCAGCAGCCAAGGAGCAGCCGGGAACCCCTACGAGCAGTACTTC	CASSQGAAGNPYEQYF
NA	NA	TRBV6-5	TRBJ2-7	TGTGCCAGCAGTTATAGCAGTTCGTTAGTAAGACACTTC	CASSYSSSLVRHF
NA	NA	TRBV27	TRBJ2-7	TGTGCCAGCAGCCTAATCGGGACCCTTACCTACGAGCAGTACTTC	CASSLIGTLTYEQYF
NA	TRBD1	TRBV2	TRBJ2-2	TGTGCCAGCAGTCCCTGGACAGGGAGCAACACCGGGGAGCTGTTTTTT	CASSPWTGSNTGELFF
NA	NA	TRBV27	TRBJ1-5	TGTGCCAGCAGTTTTTCGGGGGACCAGCCCCAGCATTTT	CASSFSGDQPQHF
once	NA	TRBV19	TRBJ2-1	TGTGCCAGTAGTATGGGGGACTACAATGAGCAGTTCTTC	CASSMGDYNEQFF
NA	NA	TRBV6-1	TRBJ2-1	TGTGCCAGCAGTCAAGGGGTCTTAAGCTCCTACAATGAGCAGTTCTTC	CASSQGVLSSYNEQFF
NA	NA	TRBV6-5	TRBJ2-5	TGTGCCAGCAGTTACTCGATTTCAGGGCCCCAAGAGACCCAGTACTTC	CASSYSISGPQETQYF
NA	TRBD1	TRBV27	TRBJ2-6	TGTGCCAGCAGCTCCCTACAGGGGGCTAGTGGGGCCAACGTCCTGACTTTC	CASSSLQGASGANVLTF
NA	NA	TRBV9	TRBJ2-2	TGTGCCAGCAGCGTAGAACAGGGCACGTCCGGGGAGCTGTTTTTT	CASSVEQGTSGELFF
few	TRBD1	TRBV19	TRBJ1-2	TGTGCCAGTAACCCAGGGGGTACCTATGGCTACACCTTC	CASNPGGTYGYTF
NA	NA	TRBV19	TRBJ2-5	TGTGCCAGTAGTATTTCCCTGGAGGCGGGCGAGACCCAGTACTTC	CASSISLEAGETQYF
NA	NA	TRBV4-1	TRBJ2-7	TGCGCCAGCAGCCCCCCCGGAGTCTACGAGCAGTACTTC	CASSPPGVYEQYF
NA	NA	TRBV7-9	TRBJ2-5	TGTGCCAGCAGCTTAGCGCTGGAGGGAGAGACCCAGTACTTC	CASSLALEGETQYF
NA	NA	TRBV27	TRBJ2-2	TGTGCCAGCACCCGGCGAAGGGGAGAGGCGAACACCGGGGAGCTGTTTTTT	CASTRRRGEANTGELFF
NA	NA	TRBV27	TRBJ1-1	TGTGCCAGCAGTTTAGCTGGAGAGAACACTGAAGCTTTCTTT	CASSLAGENTEAFF
NA	NA	TRBV6-1	TRBJ2-7	TGTGCCAGCAGTGAATGGGGCAGGGGCGAGCAGTACTTC	CASSEWGRGEQYF
NA	TRBD1	TRBV5-4	TRBJ2-7	TGTGCCAGCACCGTCGGACAGGGGGCGAACTACGAGCAGTACTTC	CASTVGQGANYEQYF
NA	NA	TRBV5-6	TRBJ1-4	TGTGCCAGCAGCTTTTGGGGTGGAGCCAGAGGGGAAAAACTGTTTTTT	CASSFWGGARGEKLFF
NA	NA	TRBV11-2	TRBJ2-5	TGTGCCAGCAGCTTGATGGGGATCCAAGAGACCCAGTACTTC	CASSLMGIQETQYF
NA	NA	TRBV11-2	TRBJ1-2	TGTGCCAGCAGCTTAGATCCCCGCGGTGCGGGCTACACCTTC	CASSLDPRGAGYTF
NA	TRBD2	TRBV19	TRBJ2-7	TGTGCCAGTAGTGATCTAGCGGGGCAACCGTCCTACGAGCAGTACTTC	CASSDLAGQPSYEQYF
once	NA	TRBV11-3	TRBJ2-7	TGTGCCAGCAGCTTAAGATGGGGTTACGAGCAGTACTTC	CASSLRWGYEQYF
NA	NA	TRBV7-9	TRBJ2-7	TGTGCCAGCAGCTTAGTGCAGGTCCCCTACGAGCAGTACTTC	CASSLVQVPYEQYF